This TCR beta chain was documented in a study of Graves' ophthalmopathy and Graves' hyperthyroidism. General study points: Appearing in blood as well were most expanded thyroid clonotypes above 0.001 frequency. The model achieved 70.59% sensitivity and less than 85% specificity for ophthalmopathy progression.

TCR beta CDR3 regions were amplified from RNA transcripts. HTBI-primed RT-PCR formed the first round, and a multiplex PCR formed the second. A single record per CDR3 protein comes from TCRdb applying MiXCR to the multiplex PCR reads. The sample yields approximately 410,000 distinct CDR3 sequences, 15% seen once. No donor had other autoimmune disease, uncontrolled infection, pregnancy or lactation. PBMCs had their origin in fresh peripheral blood (10 ml). The table lists this clonotype with a few counts. Its specificity is not known. Source material: peripheral blood. The origin of this receptor is a woman aged 18 to 35 with stable Graves' hyperthyroidism.

The CDR3 nucleotides read TGTGCCAGCAGTAGCGGGGGGGCCCTGGATACGCAGTATTTT. Translation: CASSSGGALDTQYF. V is TRBV28 and J is TRBJ2-3, with 10 bases identical to TRBD2. CDR3 length: 14 residues. J was trimmed by 6 bases and V by 5 bases; bases with no gene match: 5. CDR1 and CDR2 from the germline V gene are MDHEN and SYDVKM.